The clone carrying this T cell receptor beta chain ranks as medium-sized. As to time point: late sampling 161 to 241 days after vaccination in a few convalescent patients. This sample is drawn from a study of vaccination and CD4 T cells after COVID-19. TCRdb recomputed calls from the PCR reads with MiXCR, one row per CDR3 protein. The table lists about 28,000 distinct CDR3 sequences, roughly 50% of them singletons. This CDR3 has 13 amino acids. The ends were cut back, 2 bases at V and 6 bases at J, with 5 bases in the middle. The germline gives CDR1 MRHNA, CDR2 SNTAGT. The sequences come from CD4+ T cells from blood, collected about 7 months after SARS-CoV-2 vaccination. This sequence was found in a human donor who had recovered from COVID-19. The gene calls are TRBV6-4 and TRBJ1-6; perhaps TRBD1 as D (5 bases). The CDR3 bases are TGTGCCAGCAGTGACAGGGGTAATTCACCCCTCCACTTT. Its protein product is CASSDRGNSPLHF.